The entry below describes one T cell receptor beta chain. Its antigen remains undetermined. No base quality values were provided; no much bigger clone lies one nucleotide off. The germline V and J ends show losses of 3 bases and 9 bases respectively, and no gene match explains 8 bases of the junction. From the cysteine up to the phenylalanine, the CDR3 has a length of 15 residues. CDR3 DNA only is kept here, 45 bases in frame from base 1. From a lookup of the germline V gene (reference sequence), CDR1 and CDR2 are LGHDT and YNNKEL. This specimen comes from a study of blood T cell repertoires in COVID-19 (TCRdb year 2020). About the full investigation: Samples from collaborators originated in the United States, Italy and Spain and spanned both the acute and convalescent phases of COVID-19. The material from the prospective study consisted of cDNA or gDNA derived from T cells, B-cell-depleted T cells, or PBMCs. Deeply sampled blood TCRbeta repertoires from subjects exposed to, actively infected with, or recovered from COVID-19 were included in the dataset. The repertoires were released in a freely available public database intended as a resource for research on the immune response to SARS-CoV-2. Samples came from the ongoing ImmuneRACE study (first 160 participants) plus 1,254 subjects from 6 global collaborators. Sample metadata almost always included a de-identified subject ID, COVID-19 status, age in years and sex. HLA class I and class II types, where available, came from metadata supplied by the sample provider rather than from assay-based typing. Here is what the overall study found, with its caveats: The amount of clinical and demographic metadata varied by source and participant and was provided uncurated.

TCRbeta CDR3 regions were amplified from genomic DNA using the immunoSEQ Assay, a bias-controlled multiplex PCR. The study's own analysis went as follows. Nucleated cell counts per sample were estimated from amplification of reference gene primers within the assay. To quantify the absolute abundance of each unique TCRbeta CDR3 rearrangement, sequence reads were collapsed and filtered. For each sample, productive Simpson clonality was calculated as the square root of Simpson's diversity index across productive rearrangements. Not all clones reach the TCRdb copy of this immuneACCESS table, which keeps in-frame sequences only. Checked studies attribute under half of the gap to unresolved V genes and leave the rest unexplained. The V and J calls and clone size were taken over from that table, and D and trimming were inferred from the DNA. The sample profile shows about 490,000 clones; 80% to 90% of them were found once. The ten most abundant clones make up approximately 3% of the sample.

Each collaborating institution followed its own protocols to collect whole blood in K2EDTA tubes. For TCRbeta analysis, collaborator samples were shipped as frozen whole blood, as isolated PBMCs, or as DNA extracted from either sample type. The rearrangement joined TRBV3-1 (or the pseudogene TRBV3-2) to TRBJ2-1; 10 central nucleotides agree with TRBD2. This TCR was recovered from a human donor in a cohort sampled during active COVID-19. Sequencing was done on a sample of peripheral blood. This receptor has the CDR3 CASSHRASGRTEQFF. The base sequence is TGTGCCAGCAGCCACCGAGCTAGCGGGAGAACTGAGCAGTTCTTC.